What follows is one T cell receptor beta chain and its context. In this sample, this clonotype turned up once. Its specific antigen is unknown. No much larger clonotype is one base removed from it; base qualities were not supplied. This record belongs to a study of post-analysis software for immune sequencing data (dated by TCRdb to about 2015). About the study as a whole: Relapsing-remitting, secondary progressive and progressive-relapsing multiple sclerosis were recorded as disease courses, and subtype annotation was lacking for some patients. Patient repertoires were compared against ten to eleven previously published healthy control repertoires from donors aged roughly 6 to 26 years. A subset of samples was prepared in parallel using single-end sample barcoding, then pooled and co-amplified after Illumina adapter ligation.

TCR beta repertoires were profiled from peripheral blood of roughly 13 young patients with multiple sclerosis to demonstrate the VDJtools post-analysis software. The patients with multiple sclerosis were children and adolescents between about 6 and 17 years of age. Beyond this particular receptor, the publication reports: Patients showed significantly higher frequencies than controls for about 5 TRBV segments, among them TRBV5-6, TRBV5-1 and TRBV20-1. Strong co-clustering of samples prepared in the same batch was shown by direct clustering with F measure, prompting a batch-effect correction. Compared with controls, multiple sclerosis patients had significantly lower normalized Chao1 diversity, a finding suggesting substantial peripheral T-cell clonal expansion. The control group was slightly older than the multiple sclerosis patient group.

Libraries were prepared through PCR. TCRdb names Illumina HiSeq 2500 as the instrument used. To reduce PCR and sequencing biases, unique molecular identifiers were built into the TCR beta cDNA libraries. Roughly 500,000 cDNA molecules were obtained for every 1 to 10 million input T cells, so each molecule roughly corresponded to one T cell. The patient libraries were prepared and sequenced with the same protocol used for the earlier healthy control dataset. Samples belonging to the same batch were prepared together, multiplexed and sequenced on a shared HiSeq lane. In the authors' own workflow: MIGEC handled the raw barcoded reads, throwing out single-read molecular identifier groups before consensus assembly and CDR3 extraction. Clonotype tables were post-analysed with VDJtools, and diversity was normalized by down-sampling all datasets to the smallest sample size. Repertoire overlap clustering matched CDR3 amino acid but not nucleotide sequences to correct batch-related cross-sample contamination. TCRdb cleaned the public reads at Q25 with fastp, built clones with MiXCR and kept in-frame beta chains. Rows with a matching CDR3 protein are joined into one entry that keeps the most common DNA and genes. TCRdb's processing, not the study's, gives the V and J calls here. This sample lists about 820,000 distinct CDR3 sequences; approximately 57% were detected once. Approximately 4.3% of the sample goes to the ten largest clones.

The CDR3 sequence holds 15 residues, the cysteine and phenylalanine included. Solely the CDR3 DNA is kept, with 45 bases framed from the first base. Reading the germline V gene (reference sequence) gives CDR1 DFQATT and CDR2 SNEGSKA. The V and J ends are trimmed by 3 bases and 0 bases, leaving 15 bases between them. The V and J segments used are TRBV20-1 and TRBJ2-7, with no confidently assigned D gene. This TCR came from a girl aged 10 to 17 with multiple sclerosis. Sequenced material: blood. The bases read TGCAGTGCTAGCCCCGTTAGTACTCCCTCCTACGAGCAGTACTTC. This is translated as CSASPVSTPSYEQYF.